This entry lists 4 T cell receptor beta chains sequenced from one sample in a study of identical twins. TCRdb reanalysed the 5' RACE reads using MiXCR and keeps one entry per CDR3 protein. In the table there are 400,000 to 500,000 distinct CDR3 sequences, under 20% of which are singletons. Input material: naive T cells sorted from blood. The receptors come from a man aged 50 to 59 in good health.

This clonotype was detected only a few times. The gene calls are TRBV28 and TRBJ2-1, with TRBD2 as a possible D gene (7 bases). Between the trimmed V and J ends, which lost 6 bases and 9 bases, there was a span of 15 bases. The CDR3 runs 13 residues. Germline V gene sequence: CDR1 MDHEN, CDR2 SYDVKM. CDR3 protein: CASSLRGGVEQFF. CDR3 sequence (DNA): TGTGCCAGCAGCCTTAGGGGGGGCGTTGAGCAGTTCTTC.

This clonotype was found a few times. CDR3 nucleotide sequence: TGCAGTGCTATCCCGGGACTAGCGGGGCGGACCTACGAGCAGTACTTC. As protein: CSAIPGLAGRTYEQYF. The V and J genes are TRBV20-1 and TRBJ2-7, with 13 bases aligning to TRBD2. The CDR3 loop spans 16 amino acids. The germline V gene has CDR1 DFQATT and CDR2 SNEGSKA (reference sequence). The trim removed 4 bases at V and 2 bases at J, leaving 8 bases unmatched.

This clonotype showed up just once. The chain couples TRBV7-8 to TRBJ2-3; 8 bases line up with TRBD1. Germline V gene data show CDR1 as SGHVS and CDR2 as FQNEAQ. The CDR3 spans 18 residues. J lost 2 bases, V lost 0 bases, and 10 bases had no gene match. The CDR3 is CASSLALRRDRNTDTQYF. In nucleotides, the CDR3 is TGTGCCAGCAGCTTAGCGCTAAGGCGGGACAGGAACACAGATACGCAGTATTTT.

This clonotype was observed a handful of times. This chain connects TRBV12-3 or TRBV12-4 to TRBJ2-2, with 8 bases fitting TRBD2. This CDR3 contains 17 residues. V lost 5 bases and J lost 4; bases outside the gene matches: 12. The CDR3 loop reads CASSPAPGGPLTGELFF. The CDR3 coding sequence is TGTGCCAGCAGTCCGGCTCCGGGGGGGCCTCTCACCGGGGAGCTGTTTTTT.